This T cell receptor beta chain was recovered during a study of cytomegalovirus exposure and HLA in healthy donors. Germline V gives CDR1 LNHDA, CDR2 SQIVND (reference sequence). Trimming took 6 bases from V and 4 from J, leaving 10 bases between them. CDR3 length equals 14 residues. PCR used 60 Vbeta primers and 13 Jbeta primers. TCRdb's copy holds only in-frame clones and misses some; the assay was immunoSEQ multiplex PCR. Of some 220,000 clones listed, around 80% were seen once; the top ten hold 0.4% to 0.6%. General study findings and limits: A later analysis found that most CMV-associated TCR beta chains appeared HLA-restricted. Presence/absence comparisons presumed near-even sequencing depth among donors. Associated with cytomegalovirus, according to the listing, were about 160 TCR beta chains. Later analysis identified a missense DCLRE1C variant that was linked to TCR beta V- and J-gene trimming.

About this clone: What it binds is not known.

The chain recombines TRBV19 with TRBJ2-6; D is possibly TRBD1 (6 bases). This receptor was obtained from a boy younger than 18 in good health and CMV-seronegative. Sequenced: PBMCs. This CDR3 is CASRQGSGANVLTF. CDR3 in DNA: TGTGCCAGTAGGCAGGGGTCAGGGGCCAACGTCCTGACTTTC.